This T cell receptor beta chain was identified in a study of cytotoxic CD8 clonotypes in ibrutinib-treated CLL (dated by TCRdb to 2020 to 2022). Background for the entire study: The cohort had 11 relapsed/refractory and 15 treatment-naive patients; 17 were IGHV unmutated. Longitudinal samples were available for about 30% of the 86 trial participants. Samples at response were collected after a median of about 12 months of treatment, with a range of roughly 6 to 40 months. Cryopreserved peripheral blood mononuclear cells were collected at three points: before therapy, at response, and at either sustained remission or disease progression. An average of about 250,000 productive templates and 94,082 productive rearrangements was obtained per sample. Responses were partial in roughly 24 patients and complete in 2; after median 68 months follow-up, 14 stayed in remission and about twelve progressed. Study-level results and caveats: Baseline clonality was found to be higher than that of age-matched healthy donors and was strongly correlated with circulating CD8+ T-cell counts. Public clonotypes were rare and either contracted or stayed stable during treatment, and the rise in clonality at ibrutinib response reflected the expansion of private clonotypes. An increase in clonality was observed at ibrutinib response, with clonality remaining stable during sustained remission and falling back toward baseline at progression. Sampling times were not matched between sustained-remission and progressing patients, and lymph node repertoires were not studied.

Notes on this clone: The target of this receptor is not known. No much larger clone exists at a distance of one base, and base qualities are not known.

For TCR beta library preparation, approximately 2 micrograms of genomic DNA was extracted from cryopreserved PBMCs. Longitudinal blood samples from CLL patients receiving ibrutinib monotherapy were subjected to high-throughput TCR beta sequencing. The patients took part in an open-label, single-center phase 2 trial of ibrutinib monotherapy. The CDR3 starts with the cysteine, ends with the phenylalanine, and has 14 residues. The kept DNA is CDR3 alone, 42 bases in frame from the first base. CDR1 and CDR2 (MNHNS, SASEGT) derive from the germline V gene. V was cut back by 3 bases and J by 9 bases, leaving a gap of 15 bases between them. The goal of deep resolution MiSeq sequencing was a depth between 1 in 1 million and 1 in 200,000 T cells, and coverage averaged 10x per clonotype. The immunoSEQ hsTCRB Kit was used to generate TCR beta libraries. In the original analysis: ImmunoSEQ Data Assistant and ImmunoSEQ Analyzer were used for data analysis, and V, D and J genes were assigned according to IMGT definitions. Clonality, which ranges from 0 to 1, was calculated by subtracting the normalized Shannon entropy of productive rearrangement frequencies from one. Public clonotype analysis was restricted to overrepresented clonotypes comprising at least 0.05% of each patient's repertoire. Repertoires from thirteen age-matched healthy donors in immuneACCESS were used as clonality controls. Not all clones reach the TCRdb copy of this immuneACCESS table, which keeps in-frame sequences only. Checked studies attribute under half of the gap to unresolved V genes and leave the rest unexplained. V and J calls and clone size follow that table, whereas D and trimming were derived from the DNA. The sample includes some 310,000 clones, with around four fifths observed a single time. The ten most abundant clones make up 5.5% to 8% of the sample.

Source: PBMCs, taken before ibrutinib treatment. This receptor chain uses TRBV6-1 and TRBJ2-1, and possibly TRBD2, on 5 matching bases. The receptor's source is a human donor with chronic lymphocytic leukemia. The CDR3 region: CASSDQTNLGEQFF. The bases read TGTGCCAGCAGTGACCAGACTAATTTGGGTGAGCAGTTCTTC.